A selection of T cell receptor beta chains follows, all from one sample in a study of regulatory T cells in long-lasting Graves disease. TCRdb passed the multiplex PCR reads through MiXCR, listing each CDR3 protein once. The repertoire holds some 500,000 distinct CDR3 sequences, with less than 15% as singletons. The data also belong to a second study, concerning T cells in Graves' hyperthyroidism and ophthalmopathy.

Sequences were derived from peripheral blood mononuclear cells (PBMCs), sampled at new diagnosis, from a patient treated with antithyroid drugs. These receptors all come from a man younger than 45 with Graves disease. CDR3s include the opening cysteine and the closing phenylalanine or tryptophan. The D gene is left open where the match is weak. A clone size is listed for some rows: how often the clone was seen (once, few, many), or a class if it is expanded.

>few|TRBV5-1|TRBJ1-4|.
CASSLRQAATNEKLFF
TGCGCCAGCAGCCTACGACAGGCTGCAACTAATGAAAAACTGTTTTTT
>many|TRBV5-5|TRBJ2-1|.
CASSVRGVVNEQFF
TGTGCCAGCAGCGTCCGAGGGGTTGTCAATGAGCAGTTCTTC
>.|TRBV20-1|TRBJ2-1|TRBD2
CSALGTSGKNEQFF
TGCAGTGCTCTCGGGACTAGCGGGAAGAATGAGCAGTTCTTC
>many|TRBV19|TRBJ1-5|TRBD1
CASRPRRDRVNSNQPQHF
TGTGCCAGTAGACCGCGCCGGGACAGGGTTAATAGCAATCAGCCCCAGCATTTT
>few|TRBV5-6|TRBJ2-1|.
CASSTGGGSEQFF
TGTGCCAGCAGTACAGGGGGAGGGTCCGAGCAGTTCTTC
>few|TRBV30|TRBJ1-2|.
CAWSTGAPGGYTF
TGTGCCTGGAGTACGGGGGCACCTGGGGGCTACACCTTC
>many|TRBV12-3/TRBV12-4|TRBJ1-3|.
CASSLSHSGNTIYF
TGTGCCAGCAGTTTATCCCACTCTGGAAACACCATATATTTT
>many|TRBV12-3/TRBV12-4|TRBJ2-7|.
CAGGSGSYEQYF
TGTGCCGGCGGTTCCGGGTCGTACGAGCAGTACTTC
>.|TRBV4-1|TRBJ2-1|TRBD2
CASSQGRTSGSYNEQFF
TGCGCCAGCAGCCAGGGCCGGACTAGCGGCTCCTACAATGAGCAGTTCTTC
>.|TRBV30|TRBJ2-7|TRBD1
CAWKSGGTYEQYF
TGTGCCTGGAAGTCAGGGGGCACATACGAGCAGTACTTC
>few|TRBV5-4|TRBJ2-7|.
CASSEDLTYEQYF
TGTGCCAGCAGCGAGGACCTTACCTACGAGCAGTACTTC
>many|TRBV18|TRBJ1-1|.
CASSPPVNTEAFF
TGTGCCAGCAGCCCCCCGGTGAACACTGAAGCTTTCTTT
>few|TRBV5-1|TRBJ2-7|TRBD2
CASSLGSGRNPYEQYF
TGCGCCAGCAGCTTGGGTAGCGGGAGAAACCCCTACGAGCAGTACTTC
>many|TRBV10-3|TRBJ2-3|.
CAIRSRAGSTDTQYF
TGTGCCATCAGATCAAGAGCAGGGAGCACAGATACGCAGTATTTT
>.|TRBV5-6|TRBJ2-4|.
CASSLRGTKNIQYF
TGTGCCAGCAGCTTGAGGGGGACCAAAAACATTCAGTACTTC
>many|TRBV24-1|TRBJ2-1|TRBD2
CATSAPIAGITYNEQFF
TGTGCCACCAGTGCCCCTATAGCGGGGATTACCTACAATGAGCAGTTCTTC
>many|TRBV29-1|TRBJ2-7|TRBD2
CSVDLADSYEQYF
TGCAGCGTTGATCTAGCGGATTCTTACGAGCAGTACTTC
>many|TRBV2|TRBJ2-1|TRBD1
CAIPRTGLFWGEQFF
TGTGCCATCCCGAGGACAGGGTTGTTTTGGGGTGAGCAGTTCTTC
>many|TRBV10-1|TRBJ1-1|.
CASSEETAPNTEAFF
TGCGCCAGCAGTGAGGAGACAGCCCCGAACACTGAAGCTTTCTTT
>many|TRBV6-2/TRBV6-3|TRBJ2-7|TRBD1
CASTDLPGQTYYEQYF
TGTGCCAGCACTGACCTTCCGGGACAGACATATTACGAGCAGTACTTC
>.|TRBV19|TRBJ2-2|.
CASSTLDGTRTGELFF
TGTGCCAGTAGTACCCTCGATGGAACCCGCACCGGGGAGCTGTTTTTT
>.|TRBV30|TRBJ2-1|.
CAWSGILLRYNEQFF
TGTGCCTGGAGTGGTATCCTTCTCCGCTACAATGAGCAGTTCTTC
>few|TRBV25-1|TRBJ1-2|.
CASSDSGAALYGYTF
TGTGCCAGCAGTGATTCGGGAGCCGCACTCTATGGCTACACCTTC
>many|TRBV29-1|TRBJ1-2|TRBD1
CSARDRANYGYTF
TGCAGCGCTAGAGACAGGGCTAACTATGGCTACACCTTC
>.|TRBV12-3/TRBV12-4|TRBJ2-2|.
CASSSPIGASTGELFF
TGTGCCAGCAGTTCTCCCATCGGGGCGAGCACCGGGGAGCTGTTTTTT
>many|TRBV12-3/TRBV12-4|TRBJ2-7|TRBD1
CASRTGSGSYEQYF
TGTGCCAGCAGGACAGGGTCGGGGTCCTACGAGCAGTACTTC
>.|TRBV7-2|TRBJ2-1|.
CASSGSGQLQTAYNEQFF
TGTGCCAGCAGCGGGTCAGGACAACTCCAAACGGCGTACAATGAGCAGTTCTTC
>many|TRBV19|TRBJ2-7|TRBD2
CASSTRGRASYEQYF
TGTGCCAGCAGTACCCGCGGGAGGGCCTCGTACGAGCAGTACTTC
>many|TRBV20-1|TRBJ1-2|.
CSARARGEMGGYTF
TGCAGTGCTAGAGCCAGGGGAGAAATGGGAGGCTACACCTTC
>few|TRBV6-2/TRBV6-3|TRBJ1-2|.
CASSYSRAGGYTF
TGTGCCAGCAGTTACTCCAGGGCGGGGGGCTACACCTTC
>many|TRBV15|TRBJ2-5|.
CATSRTVTARKETQYF
TGTGCCACCAGCAGAACAGTGACAGCAAGGAAAGAGACCCAGTACTTC
>few|TRBV27|TRBJ2-7|.
CASAELEVHEQYF
TGTGCCAGCGCGGAACTAGAGGTCCACGAGCAGTACTTC
>many|TRBV28|TRBJ1-5|TRBD1
CASSSYLDREDHQPQHF
TGTGCCAGCAGTTCCTACCTCGACAGGGAGGATCATCAGCCCCAGCATTTT
>.|TRBV4-1|TRBJ1-4|.
CASSQAPNTGGNEKLFF
TGCGCCAGCAGCCAAGCCCCCAACACGGGGGGTAATGAAAAACTGTTTTTT
>many|TRBV2|TRBJ2-5|.
CAGGDFQETQYF
TGTGCCGGAGGGGACTTCCAAGAGACCCAGTACTTC
>few|TRBV24-1|TRBJ2-5|TRBD1
CATSALTGGPRETQYF
TGTGCCACCAGTGCCCTAACAGGGGGCCCCCGGGAGACCCAGTACTTC
>many|TRBV12-3/TRBV12-4|TRBJ1-4|TRBD1
CASSRTGGYEKLFF
TGTGCCAGCAGCCGGACAGGGGGGTATGAAAAACTGTTTTTT
>.|TRBV7-8|TRBJ1-1|.
CASSPWGGDETEAFF
TGTGCCAGCAGCCCGTGGGGTGGTGATGAGACTGAAGCTTTCTTT
>few|TRBV27|TRBJ2-3|TRBD2
CASSQGTSLNTQYF
TGTGCCAGCAGTCAAGGGACTAGCTTAAATACGCAGTATTTT
>many|TRBV20-1|TRBJ2-7|TRBD2
CSAKETSGNYYEQYF
TGCAGTGCTAAGGAGACTAGCGGGAATTACTACGAGCAGTACTTC
>many|TRBV2|TRBJ2-2|.
CASGTHTTGELFF
TGTGCCAGCGGGACCCACACCACCGGGGAGCTGTTTTTT
>.|TRBV19|TRBJ2-2|.
CASSMEGSGELFF
TGTGCCAGTAGTATGGAAGGGTCCGGGGAGCTGTTTTTT
>many|TRBV18|TRBJ2-3|.
CASSPRESDTQYF
TGTGCCAGCTCACCCCGGGAGAGCGATACGCAGTATTTT
>many|TRBV11-2|TRBJ2-7|TRBD1
CASSFAPGQGYYEQYF
TGTGCCAGCAGCTTTGCCCCGGGACAGGGGTACTACGAGCAGTACTTC
>many|TRBV20-1|TRBJ1-5|.
CSARVAGNQPQHF
TGCAGTGCTAGGGTGGCAGGGAATCAGCCCCAGCATTTT